The source of this T cell receptor (beta chain) is a study of early T cells in non-severe SARS-CoV-2 infection (dated by TCRdb to about 2021). Describing the broader study: TCR sequencing used bulk RNA from unsorted whole blood, so alpha and beta chains could not be paired. Study-level results and caveats: VDJdb matching was skewed toward anti-spike CD8 responses, so virus-specific expansions were likely underestimated and private and CD4 specificities were missed.

V lost 6 bases and J lost 7 bases, and the count of bases not matched to a germline gene is 8. From the germline V gene, CDR1 is SQVTM and CDR2 is ANQGSEA. Taken from cysteine to phenylalanine, the CDR3 has 13 residues. Of all the DNA, just the CDR3 is kept, 39 bases in frame from base 1. Library preparation used 5' RACE. TCRdb lists the instrument as NextSeq 500. Unique molecular identifiers were attached to individual cDNA molecules in the TCR library protocol so that sequencing error and PCR bias could be corrected. TCR alpha and beta chains were both sequenced, and the abundances of alpha and beta sequences in each sample were closely correlated with each other. Per the authors' processing: Decombinator V4 was used to perform V gene, J gene and CDR3 annotation of TCR sequences. Expanded TCRs were defined as changing significantly between any two time points under a Poisson model with p below 0.0001. TCR abundances were normalised to the total number of TCRs sequenced in each sample and reported as counts per million. MAIT TCRs were defined by TRAV1-2 paired with TRAJ12, TRAJ20 or TRAJ33, and iNKT TCRs by TRAV10 paired with TRAJ18. A search of VDJdb, accessed on 1 November 2021, was run for TCRs annotated to CMV, EBV and SARS-CoV-2, with TCRs annotated for multiple antigens excluded. TCRdb reworked the public reads: Q25 trimming with fastp, MiXCR clone assembly, productive beta chains retained. One record per CDR3 amino acid sequence lists the most common genes and DNA. The V and J calls were not made by the authors but by TCRdb's processing. Recorded for this sample are tens of thousands of distinct CDR3 sequences; approximately 10% of them occurred a single time. The top ten hold under 15% of the sample.

A word on this clonotype: Its cognate antigen has yet to be identified. Per-base qualities were not stored, and no clone one base away is much larger.

The study was a case-control design nested within a healthcare worker cohort in London, UK, with weekly nasopharyngeal swab PCR tests and blood sampling. Healthcare workers were enrolled in the week of the UK lockdown, from 23 to 31 March 2020, and were followed every week for up to roughly 15 weeks. Source material: whole blood. The source of this sequence is an adult who was a healthcare worker with PCR-confirmed SARS-CoV-2 infection or an uninfected control (not recorded which). The V and J genes are TRBV29-1 and TRBJ1-1, with 10 bases aligning to TRBD1. The DNA sequence is given as TGCAGCGTCGGGACAGGGGCCGCCGTTGAAGCTTTCTTT. Its protein reads: CSVGTGAAVEAFF.